The clone carrying this TCR beta chain turned up a few times. Antigen: not known. This sample was included in a study of cytomegalovirus exposure and HLA in healthy donors. Overall study: Unique TCR beta sequences numbering approximately 120 million came from 150 million to 200 million T cells in an earlier analysis. Study results and limitations: Owing to their indistinguishability, certain V segments, notably TRBV6-2 and TRBV6-3, were excluded.

The germline V gene encodes CDR1 MNHNS and CDR2 SASEGT. J was trimmed by 7 bases and V by 6 bases; bases with no gene match: 5. This CDR3 has 13 amino acids. The PCR used 60 Vbeta and 13 Jbeta primers. Per the original data handling: Counted up in a later analysis, unique TCR beta chains came to about 80 million, with about 9.9 million shared. The table came from immunoSEQ multiplex PCR; TCRdb's copy has only in-frame clones and leaves some out. Clone size and V and J calls were adopted from that table, with D and trimming inferred from the DNA. The sample holds 100,000 to 150,000 clones, 8.5% seen once.

The receptor's source is a man in his forties or fifties in good health and CMV-seronegative. The chain joins TRBV6-1 to TRBJ1-2; 10 bases line up with TRBD1. Sequencing input: PBMCs. This chain's CDR3 is CASSGTGERGYTF. In DNA form, the CDR3 reads TGTGCCAGCAGCGGGACAGGGGAACGTGGCTACACCTTC.